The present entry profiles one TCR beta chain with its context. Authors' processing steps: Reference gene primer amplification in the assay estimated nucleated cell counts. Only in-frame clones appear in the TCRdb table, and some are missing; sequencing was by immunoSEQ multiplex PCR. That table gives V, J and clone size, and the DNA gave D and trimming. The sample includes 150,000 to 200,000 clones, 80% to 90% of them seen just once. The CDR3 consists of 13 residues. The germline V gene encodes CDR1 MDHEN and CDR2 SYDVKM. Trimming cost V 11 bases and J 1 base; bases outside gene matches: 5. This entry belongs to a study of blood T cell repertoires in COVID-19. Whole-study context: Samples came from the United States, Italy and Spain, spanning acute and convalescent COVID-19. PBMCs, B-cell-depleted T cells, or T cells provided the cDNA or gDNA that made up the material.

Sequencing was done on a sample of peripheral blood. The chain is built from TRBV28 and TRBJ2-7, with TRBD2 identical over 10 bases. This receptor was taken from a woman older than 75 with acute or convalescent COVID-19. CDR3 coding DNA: TGTGCCGGAAGGACTAGCGGTTCCTACGAGCAGTACTTC. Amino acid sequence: CAGRTSGSYEQYF. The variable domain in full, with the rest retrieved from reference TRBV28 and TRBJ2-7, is DVKVTQSSRYLVKRTGEKVFLECVQDMDHENMFWYRQDPGLGLRLIYFSYDVKMKEKGDIPEGYSVSREKKERFSLILESASTNQTSMYLCAGRTSGSYEQYFGPGTRLTVT.